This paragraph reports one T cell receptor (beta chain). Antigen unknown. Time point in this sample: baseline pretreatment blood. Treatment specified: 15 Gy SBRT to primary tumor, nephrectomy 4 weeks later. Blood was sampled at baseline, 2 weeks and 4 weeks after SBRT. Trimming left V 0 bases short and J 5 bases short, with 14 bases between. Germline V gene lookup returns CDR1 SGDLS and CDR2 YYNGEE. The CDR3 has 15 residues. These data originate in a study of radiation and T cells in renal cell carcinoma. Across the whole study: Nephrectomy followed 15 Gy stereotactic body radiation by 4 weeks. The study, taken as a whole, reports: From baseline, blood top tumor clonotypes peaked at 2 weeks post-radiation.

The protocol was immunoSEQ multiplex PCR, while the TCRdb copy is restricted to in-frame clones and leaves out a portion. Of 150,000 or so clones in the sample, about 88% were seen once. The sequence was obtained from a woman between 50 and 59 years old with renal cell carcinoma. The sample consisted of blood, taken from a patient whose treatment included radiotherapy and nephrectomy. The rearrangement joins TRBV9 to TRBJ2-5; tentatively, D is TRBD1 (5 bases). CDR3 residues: CASSVVDSLWETQYF. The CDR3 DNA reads TGTGCCAGCAGCGTAGTCGACAGCCTTTGGGAGACCCAGTACTTC.